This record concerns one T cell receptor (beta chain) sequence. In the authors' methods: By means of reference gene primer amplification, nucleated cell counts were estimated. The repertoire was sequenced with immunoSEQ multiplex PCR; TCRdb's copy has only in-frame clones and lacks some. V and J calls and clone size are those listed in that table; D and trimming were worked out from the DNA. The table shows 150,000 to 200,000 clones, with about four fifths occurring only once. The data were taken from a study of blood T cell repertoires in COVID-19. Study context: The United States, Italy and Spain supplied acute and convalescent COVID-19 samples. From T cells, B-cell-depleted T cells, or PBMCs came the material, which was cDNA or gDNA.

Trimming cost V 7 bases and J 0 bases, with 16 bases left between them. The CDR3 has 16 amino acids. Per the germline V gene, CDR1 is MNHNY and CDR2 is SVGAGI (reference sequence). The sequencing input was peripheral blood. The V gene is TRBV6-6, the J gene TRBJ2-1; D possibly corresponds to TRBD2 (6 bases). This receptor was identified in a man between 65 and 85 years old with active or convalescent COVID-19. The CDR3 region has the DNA TGTGCCAGCATCCCCTCCGGGGGAAGCTCCTACAATGAGCAGTTCTTC. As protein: CASIPSGGSSYNEQFF.